This T cell receptor beta chain emerged from a study of multiple sclerosis patients with progressive multifocal leukoencephalopathy. This table comes from immunoSEQ multiplex PCR, and its TCRdb copy is limited to in-frame clones, with some not included. In the table there are over 25,000 clones, 87% of which are singletons. Time point reported: time of PML onset. With V trimmed by 6 bases and J by 1 base, 5 bases remained unmatched. The CDR3 sequence is 14 residues long. CDR1 is MDHEN and CDR2 is SYDVKM in the germline V gene. The sequencing used PBMCs, collected from a patient treated with natalizumab. This receptor was obtained from a human donor with progressive multifocal leukoencephalopathy. The chain is built from TRBV28 and TRBJ1-1; 7 bases agree with TRBD1. The chain's CDR3 is CASSQTGANTEAFF. The DNA for the CDR3 is TGTGCCAGCAGCCAAACAGGGGCGAACACTGAAGCTTTCTTT.